Below, 30 T cell receptor beta chains from the same sample are listed, as sequenced in a study of T cells expressing NK-cell markers. From its re-call of the 5' RACE reads, TCRdb lists each CDR3 protein once, without DNA. Its table records roughly 160,000 distinct CDR3 sequences. Sequences were obtained from blood T cells: a sorted CD56 or NKG2C T cell subset, CD4+ or CD8+ T cells, or bulk PBMC T cells (not recorded which). These receptors were collected from a woman between 18 and 69 years old in good health.

This sequence joins TRBV5-4 and TRBJ1-1. The germline CDR1 and CDR2 sequences are SGHNT and YYREEE (reference sequence). This CDR3 is built from 16 residues. The CDR3 sequence is CASKLGLAGQNTEAFF.

This rearrangement joins TRBV11-2 to TRBJ1-2. In germline, CDR1 is SGHAT, CDR2 FQNNGV. The CDR3 length is 16 residues. The chain's CDR3 is CASSGDSRGAEAGYTF. The entire variable domain, with the rest obtained from reference TRBV11-2 and TRBJ1-2, is as follows: EAGVAQSPRYKIIEKRQSVAFWCNPISGHATLYWYQQILGQGPKLLIQFQNNGVVDDSQLPKDRFSAERLKGVDSTLKIQPAKLEDSAVYLCASSGDSRGAEAGYTFGSGTRLTVV.

V gene TRBV20-1 combines with J gene TRBJ1-5; as DNA is missing, the TRBD1 call by TCRdb cannot be tested. Germline CDR1 DFQATT, CDR2 SNEGSKA (reference sequence). The CDR3 sequence is 16 residues long. The CDR3 sequence: CSARVGRGTSNQPQHF.

This rearrangement joins TRBV7-9 to TRBJ2-7; lacking DNA, the TRBD2 call made by TCRdb goes unchecked. Per the germline V gene, CDR1 is SEHNR and CDR2 is FQNEAQ (reference sequence). The CDR3 runs to 15 residues. The CDR3 spells CASSLEAYANYEQYF.

This chain joins TRBV7-6 and TRBJ2-1; TCRdb proposes TRBD1, but this gene call is untestable without DNA. Germline-derived CDR1 and CDR2 are SGHVS and FNYEAQ. This CDR3 has 15 amino acids. CDR3 sequence: CASSPPRTLNNEQFF.

This CDR3 reads CASSLKGMQDTQYF. The chain employs TRBV7-3 and TRBJ2-3; TCRdb picks TRBD1, but there is no DNA to check that call. Looked up from germline, CDR1 is SGHTA and CDR2 is FQGTGA. The CDR3 runs 14 residues.

The rearrangement uses TRBV6-5 and TRBJ2-1; TCRdb's D call, TRBD2, is unchecked because there is no DNA. The CDR3 length is 16 residues. CDR1 is MNHEY, CDR2 SVGAGI, per germline. CDR3 sequence reads: CASSYLAGLAANEQFF.

The chain uses TRBV9 and TRBJ2-1; there is no DNA to check the TCRdb D call of TRBD2. CDR1 is SGDLS and CDR2 is YYNGEE in the germline V gene. The CDR3 consists of 16 residues. CDR3 residues: CASSVVAGGLNNEQFF.

The rearrangement joins TRBV4-2 to TRBJ2-1; the TRBD1 assignment by TCRdb is unverifiable without DNA. Germline V gives CDR1 LGHNA, CDR2 YNFKEQ. This CDR3 comprises 16 residues. The chain's CDR3 is CASSRRQGESSNEQFF.

V and J are TRBV29-1 and TRBJ2-1. The CDR3 runs to 14 residues. Germline assignment: CDR1 SQVTM and CDR2 ANQGSEA. The CDR3 sequence is CSVDGGIAYNEQFF.

The rearrangement uses TRBV7-2 and TRBJ1-5. CDR1 and CDR2 from the germline V gene are SGHTA and FQGNSA. CDR3 length: 15 amino acids. CDR3 region: CASSLVGGVGQPQHF.

The chain carries TRBV3-1 and TRBJ2-3; the TCRdb D gene call, TRBD1, has no DNA to confirm it. This CDR3 contains 15 residues. Germline CDR1 and CDR2: LGHDT and YNNKEL (reference sequence). The CDR3 here is CASSPGGSWDDTQYF.

The CDR3 reads CSARDSSQETQYF. The genes are TRBV20-1 and TRBJ2-5. The germline V gene has CDR1 DFQATT and CDR2 SNEGSKA (reference sequence). This CDR3 has 13 amino acids.

The chain employs TRBV5-1 and TRBJ2-3; as DNA is missing, the TRBD1 call by TCRdb cannot be tested. The germline V gene has CDR1 SGHRS and CDR2 YFSETQ. The CDR3 covers 13 residues. The CDR3 is CASSPDRVRTQYF.

The rearrangement joins TRBV7-9 to TRBJ1-6; the D call of TRBD1 rests on TCRdb alone, since no DNA is present to check it. This CDR3 has 12 residues. CDR1 and CDR2 (germline): SEHNR, FQNEAQ (reference sequence). The CDR3 is CASSFSGPPLHF.

This chain links TRBV3-1 with TRBJ2-2; lacking DNA, the TRBD2 call made by TCRdb goes unchecked. The CDR3 spans 14 residues. Germline V CDR1 and CDR2: LGHDT, YNNKEL (reference sequence). CDR3 region: CASSLSEGTGELFF.

V gene TRBV20-1 combines with J gene TRBJ2-3; the TRBD1 assignment by TCRdb is unverifiable without DNA. Per germline, CDR1 DFQATT and CDR2 SNEGSKA (reference sequence). CDR3 length: 14 amino acids. The CDR3 is CSALNRVGTDTQYF.

The chain has TRBV2 and TRBJ1-5; checking the TCRdb D call of TRBD1 is not possible without DNA. CDR3 length: 15 residues. Per germline, CDR1 SNHLY and CDR2 FYNNEI. This chain's CDR3 is CASSVMGAGNQPQHF.

The chain links TRBV29-1 to TRBJ1-2. This CDR3 has 12 residues. The germline CDR1 and CDR2 sequences are SQVTM and ANQGSEA. CDR3 amino acids: CSVGGREGGYTF.

The chain has TRBV5-1 and TRBJ2-5; TCRdb selects TRBD2, and the lack of DNA leaves this call unchecked. Germline V CDR1 and CDR2: SGHRS, YFSETQ. There are 15 residues in the CDR3. The CDR3 protein is CASSLEGLGAETQYF.

The chain has TRBV10-3 and TRBJ2-2; lacking DNA, the TRBD1 call made by TCRdb goes unchecked. This CDR3 has 15 amino acids. Germline loops: CDR1 ENHRY, CDR2 SYGVKD. This CDR3 is CAIKVGQGVTGELFF.

The chain uses TRBV7-9 and TRBJ1-2; absent DNA, TCRdb's TRBD1 call cannot be checked. In germline, CDR1 is SEHNR, CDR2 FQNEAQ (reference sequence). The CDR3 runs 15 residues. CDR3 loop: CASSPHGTGEGGYTF.

This chain joins TRBV20-1 and TRBJ2-1; TCRdb picks TRBD2, but there is no DNA to check that call. Germline V gene sequence: CDR1 DFQATT, CDR2 SNEGSKA (reference sequence). The CDR3 extends over 16 amino acids. The CDR3 is CSARQSGGSSYNEQFF.

The chain employs TRBV19 and TRBJ2-3. The germline gives CDR1 LNHDA, CDR2 SQIVND (reference sequence). There are 15 residues in the CDR3. CDR3 region: CASRGLDSSTDTQYF.

The gene calls are TRBV5-1 and TRBJ2-1; TCRdb's assignment of TRBD1 cannot be checked, as there is no DNA. This CDR3 is built from 15 residues. The germline V gene encodes CDR1 SGHRS and CDR2 YFSETQ. The CDR3 sequence is CASRRGVSSYNEQFF.

The chain joins TRBV12-3 or TRBV12-4 to TRBJ2-1; TCRdb's assignment of TRBD1 cannot be checked, as there is no DNA. This CDR3 has 14 residues. CDR3 residues: CASRPGTGFNEQFF.

The chain combines TRBV12-3 or TRBV12-4 with TRBJ2-1; TCRdb designates TRBD2, a call that cannot be tested without DNA. This CDR3 is built from 18 residues. The CDR3 is CASSLVVRLAGAGDEQFF.

This clonotype counts as medium-sized by frequency. The J gene is TRBJ2-7, the V gene TRBV5-1; the TRBD2 assignment by TCRdb is unverifiable without DNA. CDR1 is SGHRS and CDR2 is YFSETQ in the germline V gene. CDR3 length: 16 amino acids. The CDR3 sequence: CASSFIAGGLGNEQYF.

The rearrangement links TRBV7-2 to TRBJ2-3; TCRdb proposes TRBD2, but this gene call is untestable without DNA. Germline V gene lookup returns CDR1 SGHTA and CDR2 FQGNSA. The CDR3 length is 15 residues. CDR3 residues: CASSRFSGGEDTQYF. Full variable domain (missing parts from reference TRBV7-2 and TRBJ2-3): GAGVSQSPSNKVTEKGKDVELRCDPISGHTALYWYRQSLGQGLEFLIYFQGNSAPDKSGLPSDRFSAERTGGSVSTLTIQRTQQEDSAVYLCASSRFSGGEDTQYFGPGTRLTVL.

J is TRBJ2-4 and V is TRBV3-1; TCRdb picks TRBD1, but there is no DNA to check that call. CDR1 is LGHDT and CDR2 is YNNKEL in the germline V gene (reference sequence). This CDR3 spans 14 amino acids. This CDR3 is CASSQDRVTDIQYF.